The next 5 T cell receptor beta chains were all read from a single sample in a study of T and B cells in COVID-19 patients. BIOMED2 TRB-A/B primer pools were used in multiplex TRB PCR. TCRdb redid the calling of the multiplex PCR reads with MiXCR, one entry per CDR3 protein. Of more than 12,000 distinct CDR3 sequences in the sample, 25% to 30% were seen once. Blood genomic DNA input for TRB amplification was roughly 220-500 ng. The specimen was blood. The receptors derive from a human donor who had recovered from COVID-19.

This clonotype is categorized as medium-sized (0.01 to 0.1%). V and J are TRBV29-1 and TRBJ2-2, with D hard to call. The CDR3 extends over 11 amino acids. Germline CDR1 SQVTM, CDR2 ANQGSEA. V shed 5 bases and J shed 9 bases, with 10 bases lying between them. The CDR3: CSVIVGRELFF. The CDR3 DNA is TGCAGCGTTATAGTGGGTCGGGAGCTGTTTTTT.

The chain employs TRBV29-1 and TRBJ2-3; D might be TRBD2 (5 bases). Germline V gives CDR1 SQVTM, CDR2 ANQGSEA. The CDR3 is 12 residues long. Here the CDR3 DNA reads TGCAGTGCCCGAGGGAGCACAGATACGCAGTATTTT. Amino acid sequence: CSARGSTDTQYF.

This clonotype is judged medium-sized. The V call is TRBV6-5, the J call TRBJ2-1, with 8 positions matching TRBD2. Germline V gives CDR1 MNHEY, CDR2 SVGAGI. The CDR3 is 15 residues long. The J segment lost 8 bases and the V segment lost 7 bases, leaving 13 bases of the junction unmatched. In nucleotides, the CDR3 is TGTGCCAGCAAAAGCGGGAGCGCCCGCCGGGATGAGCAGTTCTTC. It translates to CASKSGSARRDEQFF.

The chain joins TRBV6-1 to TRBJ2-1; D uncertain. V lost 2 bases and J lost 4, with 12 bases in between. CDR1 and CDR2 (germline): MNHNS, SASEGT. The CDR3 totals 15 residues. CDR3 nucleotide sequence: TGTGCCAGCAGTGAAAGCTTTCTGGGGTACAATGAGCAGTTCTTC. Translating gives CASSESFLGYNEQFF.

This clonotype was counted at least ten times. The chain links TRBV30 to TRBJ1-3; the D is unclear. Trimming removed 4 bases at V and 4 bases at J, with 17 bases between. The CDR3 extends over 15 amino acids. Germline values: CDR1 GTSNPN, CDR2 SVGIG (reference sequence). The CDR3 DNA follows: TGTGCCTGGACCCCGGTGGGCTCGTCGGGAAACACCATATATTTT. It translates to CAWTPVGSSGNTIYF.